A selection of T cell receptor beta chains follows, all from one sample in a study of human versus mouse CDR3 diversity and MHC coevolution. Clones were read by immunoSEQ multiplex PCR, and TCRdb kept only the in-frame ones, dropping some. This table has 55,000 to 65,000 clones, approximately 94% appearing once. The sequencing sample was made of naive CD4+ T cells from blood. These receptors were collected from a person in their 60s in good health. Each CDR3 is given with its conserved first and last residue. The order of the fields is CDR3 DNA, CDR3 protein, V gene, J gene, clone size, CDR3 length, D gene. The D gene is left open where the match is weak. Clone size, where shown, is once, few, many, or a class for clones that have expanded.

CDR3nt: TGTGCCAGCAGTGAAGTCTGGGGAGGCAATCAGCCCCAGCATTTT
CDR3aa: CASSEVWGGNQPQHF
v_gene: TRBV6-4
j_gene: TRBJ1-5
abundance: .
len: 15
d_gene: .

CDR3nt: TGTGCCAGCAGTAGCGGGATCTCTGGAAACACCATATATTTT
CDR3aa: CASSSGISGNTIYF
v_gene: TRBV6-5
j_gene: TRBJ1-3
abundance: .
len: 14
d_gene: .

CDR3nt: TGTGCCAGCTCCCCAGGGGAGCTGGGAACCGGGGAGCTGTTTTTT
CDR3aa: CASSPGELGTGELFF
v_gene: TRBV6-5
j_gene: TRBJ2-2
abundance: .
len: 15
d_gene: .

CDR3nt: TGTGCCAGTAGTATTTGGGGGACAGACAATGAGCAGTTCTTC
CDR3aa: CASSIWGTDNEQFF
v_gene: TRBV19
j_gene: TRBJ2-1
abundance: once
len: 14
d_gene: TRBD1

CDR3nt: TGTGCCAGCAGCACGACTAGCGGGAGGGCCCGGAATGAGCAGTTCTTC
CDR3aa: CASSTTSGRARNEQFF
v_gene: TRBV5-6
j_gene: TRBJ2-1
abundance: .
len: 16
d_gene: TRBD2

CDR3nt: TGTGCCAGCAGTTACGTCCAGGGCCCGAACACTGAAGCTTTCTTT
CDR3aa: CASSYVQGPNTEAFF
v_gene: TRBV6-6
j_gene: TRBJ1-1
abundance: .
len: 15
d_gene: .

CDR3nt: TGTGCCAGCAGCCCCCTTCTGGAGGGCACAGATACGCAGTATTTT
CDR3aa: CASSPLLEGTDTQYF
v_gene: TRBV7-3
j_gene: TRBJ2-3
abundance: .
len: 15
d_gene: .

CDR3nt: TGTGCCAGCAGCTTAGGCAGGGGGAGCTCCTACAATGAGCAGTTCTTC
CDR3aa: CASSLGRGSSYNEQFF
v_gene: TRBV7-3
j_gene: TRBJ2-1
abundance: .
len: 16
d_gene: TRBD1

CDR3nt: TGCAGCGTTGTGACTAGCGGGACCGAGCAGTACTTC
CDR3aa: CSVVTSGTEQYF
v_gene: TRBV29-1
j_gene: TRBJ2-7
abundance: .
len: 12
d_gene: TRBD2

CDR3nt: TGCGCCAGCAGCTTGGAATTGAGCGGGAGTGTCGATACGCAGTATTTT
CDR3aa: CASSLELSGSVDTQYF
v_gene: TRBV5-1
j_gene: TRBJ2-3
abundance: once
len: 16
d_gene: TRBD2

CDR3nt: TGTGCCAGCAGCTTCATTCTAGGGACTAGCGGGAGTTCCTACGAGCAGTACTTC
CDR3aa: CASSFILGTSGSSYEQYF
v_gene: TRBV11-3
j_gene: TRBJ2-7
abundance: .
len: 18
d_gene: TRBD2

CDR3nt: TGTGCCAGCAGCGTCGGGACAGCTTCTAACTATGGCTACACCTTC
CDR3aa: CASSVGTASNYGYTF
v_gene: TRBV9
j_gene: TRBJ1-2
abundance: .
len: 15
d_gene: TRBD1

CDR3nt: TGTGCCAGCAGCTGGTCTAGCGGAGCTGCAGATACGCAGTATTTT
CDR3aa: CASSWSSGAADTQYF
v_gene: TRBV7-2
j_gene: TRBJ2-3
abundance: .
len: 15
d_gene: TRBD2

CDR3nt: TGTGCCAGCAGCCAATACGCTAGCGGGAGCACAGATACGCAGTATTTT
CDR3aa: CASSQYASGSTDTQYF
v_gene: TRBV4-2
j_gene: TRBJ2-3
abundance: .
len: 16
d_gene: TRBD2

CDR3nt: TGTGCCACCAGCAGACGACAGGGGGCCGCAGATACGCAGTATTTT
CDR3aa: CATSRRQGAADTQYF
v_gene: TRBV15
j_gene: TRBJ2-3
abundance: .
len: 15
d_gene: TRBD1